This record concerns one T cell receptor beta chain sequence. Antigen unknown. These data belong to a study of Siglec-9 on CD8 T cells in melanoma. Overall study results and limits: Siglec-9 reportedly marks and regulates an effector memory CD8+ T-cell subset apparently accumulating in melanoma tumors.

Only in-frame clones appear in the TCRdb table, and some are missing; sequencing was by immunoSEQ multiplex PCR. The sample lists about 36,000 clones, approximately 83% occurring once. The CDR3 is 15 amino acids. With V trimmed by 5 bases and J by 6 bases, 11 bases remained unmatched. Germline V gene sequence: CDR1 MNHNS, CDR2 SASEGT. Sequencing was performed on Siglec-9- CD8+ T cells sorted from blood. This chain uses TRBV6-1 with TRBJ2-7; 9 bases align to TRBD2. The sequence was obtained from a human donor in good health. CDR3 nucleotides: TGTGCCAGCAGTCCTAGCGGGATGGGCCTTCCCGAGCAGTACTTC. It translates to CASSPSGMGLPEQYF.